Listed below are T cell receptor beta chains from one sample, sequenced in a study of identifying expanded T cells in peripheral blood. The data were produced by immunoSEQ multiplex PCR, yet TCRdb's version contains in-frame clones alone and is incomplete. The sample shows some 120,000 clones, approximately 88% of them seen only once. The sample was blood. The receptors come from a person aged 18-70 years in good health. CDR3s include the opening cysteine and the closing phenylalanine or tryptophan. Fields, in order: CDR3 DNA, CDR3 protein, D gene, J gene, V gene, clone size. A D gene is named only where the DNA matches it firmly. Some rows mark clone size as missing; the rest say once, few, many or name a class of expanded clone.

TGTGCCAGCAGCTTAGCGGCGGCGAGGCAAGAGACCCAGTACTTC | CASSLAAARQETQYF | . | TRBJ2-5 | TRBV7-6 | .
TGTGCCAGCAGCGTAGCTTCCAGGGAGATTGGTGCAGATACGCAGTATTTT | CASSVASREIGADTQYF | . | TRBJ2-3 | TRBV9 | once
TGTGCCATCAGTGACCCGGGACTAGCGGCAGATACGCAGTATTTT | CAISDPGLAADTQYF | TRBD2 | TRBJ2-3 | TRBV10-3 | .
TGTGCCAGCAGTCCCTTGGGGACAGCTTACAATGAGCAGTTCTTC | CASSPLGTAYNEQFF | TRBD1 | TRBJ2-1 | TRBV7-2 | .
TGTGCCAGTAGTATGACAACAGGGTTCGGTGGCTACACCTTC | CASSMTTGFGGYTF | . | TRBJ1-2 | TRBV19 | .
TGTGCCAGCAGCAAACGGGGGGTTAGGAACAATGAGCAGTTCTTC | CASSKRGVRNNEQFF | TRBD2 | TRBJ2-1 | TRBV9 | .
TGTGCCAGCAGCGGATTAGGGGGCGGTCGGACCGGGGAGCTGTTTTTT | CASSGLGGGRTGELFF | TRBD1 | TRBJ2-2 | TRBV5-4 | few
TGTGCCAGCAGCTCCATGAGGGGTCCTGGAAACACCATATATTTT | CASSSMRGPGNTIYF | . | TRBJ1-3 | TRBV7-9 | .
TGTGCCACCTTCCGGGACGTCGGAAACACCATATATTTT | CATFRDVGNTIYF | . | TRBJ1-3 | TRBV6-5 | few
TGCGCCAGCAGCTCCCTCTTCCTCGGGGACGAGCAGTACTTC | CASSSLFLGDEQYF | . | TRBJ2-7 | TRBV4-1 | .
TGTGCCAGCAGCGTAGGGGGACAAAGCACAGATACGCAGTATTTT | CASSVGGQSTDTQYF | . | TRBJ2-3 | TRBV9 | .
TGTGCCATCAGTGAGGATTACAAGGATAATTCACCCCTCCACTTT | CAISEDYKDNSPLHF | . | TRBJ1-6 | TRBV10-3 | .
TGTGCCAGCACCCGAGGGGTGACCGGGGAGCTGTTTTTT | CASTRGVTGELFF | . | TRBJ2-2 | TRBV11-2 | .
TGTGCCAGCAGTTCGGGACGACAATCAGGGGCTTTCTTT | CASSSGRQSGAFF | . | TRBJ1-1 | TRBV6-6 | .
TGCGCCAGCAGTCAGGGCTACACTGAAGCTTTCTTT | CASSQGYTEAFF | . | TRBJ1-1 | TRBV23-1 | .
TGTGCCAGCAGCTTAGCAGCCTCCTATAATTCACCCCTCCACTTT | CASSLAASYNSPLHF | . | TRBJ1-6 | TRBV7-2 | few
TGTGCCAGCAGCTTCGGACAGTCGGGGACCCAGTACTTC | CASSFGQSGTQYF | . | TRBJ2-5 | TRBV5-6 | .
TGTGCCAGCAGTGAAACAGACAAGAGCGCCCAGTACTTC | CASSETDKSAQYF | . | TRBJ2-5 | TRBV6-1 | .
TGTGCCAGCAGTTACGCCCCAGGGAGTGGCAAACTGTTTTTT | CASSYAPGSGKLFF | . | TRBJ1-4 | TRBV6-6 | .
TGCGCCAGCAGTGACGGACAGGGGTACACTGAAGCTTTCTTT | CASSDGQGYTEAFF | TRBD1 | TRBJ1-1 | TRBV10-2 | .
TGTGCCAGCTCACCACCAAATACCGGGGAGCTGTTTTTT | CASSPPNTGELFF | . | TRBJ2-2 | TRBV18 | .
TGTGCCAGCAGTTTTCTCGGGACAGGGGCGTATGGCTACACCTTC | CASSFLGTGAYGYTF | TRBD1 | TRBJ1-2 | TRBV27 | .
TGTGCCAGCAACCGGGTCACAGATACGCAGTATTTT | CASNRVTDTQYF | . | TRBJ2-3 | TRBV9 | .
TGTGCCAGCAGTGGAAGCGGGACAGGGGCTCTTGGCTACACCTTC | CASSGSGTGALGYTF | TRBD1 | TRBJ1-2 | TRBV6-1 | .
TGTGCCAGCTGTCTGGGGGCGGACACTGAAGCTTTCTTT | CASCLGADTEAFF | . | TRBJ1-1 | TRBV5-6 | .
TGTGCCAGCAGTTTAGGCAGGGGAGGAAATCAGCCCCAGCATTTT | CASSLGRGGNQPQHF | . | TRBJ1-5 | TRBV27 | once
TGTGCCAGCAGCTTTTCCCCGACAGGGGGTATGGGGACCCAGTACTTC | CASSFSPTGGMGTQYF | TRBD1 | TRBJ2-5 | TRBV7-2 | once
TGTGCCAGCAGTGAGGCAGGGTATAGCAATCAGCCCCAGCATTTT | CASSEAGYSNQPQHF | . | TRBJ1-5 | TRBV2 | .
TGCGCCAGCAGTGGGGCATTAATTGCCGGGGAGCTGTTTTTT | CASSGALIAGELFF | . | TRBJ2-2 | TRBV5-1 | .
TGTGCCAGCAGCGAAGGGTCGGTCCGCGACACTGAAGCTTTCTTT | CASSEGSVRDTEAFF | . | TRBJ1-1 | TRBV7-9 | .
TGTGCCAGTAAAACGGTTGGGGGGGCGAGGGGACAGCCCCAGCATTTT | CASKTVGGARGQPQHF | . | TRBJ1-5 | TRBV19 | .
TGTGCCAGCAGCTTAAGGTTGAGTGATGAAAAACTGTTTTTT | CASSLRLSDEKLFF | . | TRBJ1-4 | TRBV11-2 | .
TGCGCCAGCAGCTTGATGATGACTAGCGGGGTTCCCGGGGAGCTGTTTTTT | CASSLMMTSGVPGELFF | TRBD2 | TRBJ2-2 | TRBV5-1 | .
TGTGCCAGCGATCCCTGGACAGGGGAGAGTGGCTACACCTTC | CASDPWTGESGYTF | TRBD1 | TRBJ1-2 | TRBV7-8 | once
TGTGCCAGCAGCTTACGACCGCAAGAGACCCAGTACTTC | CASSLRPQETQYF | . | TRBJ2-5 | TRBV5-5 | .
TGTGCCAGCAGCCGCGGCCTCAGGGTCAACACCGGGGAGCTGTTTTTT | CASSRGLRVNTGELFF | . | TRBJ2-2 | TRBV11-3 | .
TGTGCCAGCAGCGTCGTAGGGGGGCCATTAACCCCTGAGCAGTACTTC | CASSVVGGPLTPEQYF | . | TRBJ2-7 | TRBV7-2 | .
TGTGCCAGCAGTGATGGATCAGGGGTCCTCTTCTATGGCTACACCTTC | CASSDGSGVLFYGYTF | . | TRBJ1-2 | TRBV6-1 | .
TGTGCCAGCAGCTTGGGAAATACAGGGTACGGCTACACCTTC | CASSLGNTGYGYTF | . | TRBJ1-2 | TRBV5-6 | .
TGTGCCAGCAGCAAGATCGGTAAGGTCTCCTACGAGCAGTACTTC | CASSKIGKVSYEQYF | . | TRBJ2-7 | TRBV21-1 | .
TGCGCCAGCAGCTTAGCGGGGGGGCCCCATGAGCAGTTCTTC | CASSLAGGPHEQFF | TRBD2 | TRBJ2-1 | TRBV5-1 | once
TGTGCCTGGAGTGGACAACTGAACACTGAAGCTTTCTTT | CAWSGQLNTEAFF | . | TRBJ1-1 | TRBV30 | few